Below are 14 T cell receptor beta chains sequenced from a single sample in a study of blood T cell repertoires in COVID-19. Here immunoSEQ multiplex PCR was the method, and the copy in TCRdb shows in-frame clones only, minus some. The profile shows 90,000 to 150,000 clones, 75% to 90% of them singletons. Sequencing was carried out using peripheral blood. The receptors stem from a human donor in a cohort sampled during active COVID-19.

The chain employs TRBV5-1 and TRBJ2-7, with 8 bases matching TRBD1. CDR1 SGHRS and CDR2 YFSETQ come from the germline V gene. The CDR3 is made up of 15 amino acids. With V trimmed by 3 bases and J by 2 bases, 7 bases remained unmatched. CDR3 loop: CASSSRTGIAYEQYF. CDR3 nucleotides: TGCGCCAGCAGCTCCCGGACAGGGATCGCCTACGAGCAGTACTTC.

The chain links TRBV11-2 to TRBJ2-7; D remains ambiguous. The ends were cut back, 2 bases at V and 7 bases at J, with 9 bases in the middle. The CDR3 sequence is 12 residues long. Germline loops: CDR1 SGHAT, CDR2 FQNNGV. The CDR3 region is CASSLFTREQYF. The CDR3, as DNA: TGTGCCAGCAGCTTATTTACGAGGGAGCAGTACTTC. Complete variable domain (other parts from reference TRBV11-2 and TRBJ2-7): EAGVAQSPRYKIIEKRQSVAFWCNPISGHATLYWYQQILGQGPKLLIQFQNNGVVDDSQLPKDRFSAERLKGVDSTLKIQPAKLEDSAVYLCASSLFTREQYFGPGTRLTVT.

This chain uses TRBV29-1 with TRBJ1-1; the match to TRBD1 covers 9 bases. The CDR3 spans 14 residues. Germline lookup yields CDR1 SQVTM and CDR2 ANQGSEA. Trimming at V came to 0 bases and at J to 2 bases, leaving 1 base not matched to a gene. The CDR3 nucleotides are TGCAGCGTTGAAGATACAGGGGGCAACACTGAAGCTTTCTTT. It translates to CSVEDTGGNTEAFF.

The chain couples TRBV11-2 to TRBJ2-7; D not resolved. The CDR3 extends over 14 amino acids. The germline CDR1 and CDR2 sequences are SGHAT and FQNNGV. The V end lost 5 bases, the J end lost 2 bases, and 13 bases lay between the germline ends. The CDR3 region is CASSPLGSAYEQYF. The DNA for the CDR3 is TGTGCCAGCAGCCCCCTGGGCAGTGCCTACGAGCAGTACTTC.

The DNA for the CDR3 is TGTGCCAGCAGCTTGGTGCAGGGTAAGGAGACCCAGTACTTC. Translation gives CASSLVQGKETQYF. This chain uses TRBV5-5 with TRBJ2-5, with D possibly matching TRBD1 (5 bases). The germline V gene encodes CDR1 SGHKS and CDR2 YYEKEE (reference sequence). The CDR3 extends over 14 amino acids. The ends were cut back, 0 bases at V and 5 bases at J, with 11 bases in the middle.

This chain links TRBV6-5 with TRBJ2-1; TRBD2 agrees at 7 bases. The germline CDR1 and CDR2 sequences are MNHEY and SVGAGI. The CDR3 runs to 14 residues. The V gene end was trimmed by 8 bases and the J gene end by 0 bases; junction bases not matched to a gene: 4. The CDR3 reads CASGGGYSYNEQFF. CDR3 nucleotide sequence: TGTGCCAGCGGGGGGGGATACTCCTACAATGAGCAGTTCTTC.

The rearrangement links TRBV6-5 to TRBJ2-7; D remains unclear. This CDR3 region has 11 residues. V shed 6 bases and J shed 3 bases, with 6 bases lying between them. The germline CDR1 and CDR2 sequences are MNHEY and SVGAGI. The DNA for the CDR3 is TGTGCCAGCAGGCACAGCTACGAGCAGTACTTC. This sequence encodes CASRHSYEQYF.

The rearrangement joins TRBV27 to TRBJ1-4; 7 bases map to TRBD1. Germline CDR1 MNHEY, CDR2 SMNVEV (reference sequence). CDR3 length: 14 residues. J lost 6 bases, V lost 3 bases, and 4 bases had no gene match. The DNA for the CDR3 is TGTGCCAGCAGTTTCCTAGGGACAGATGAAAAACTGTTTTTT. Translating it yields CASSFLGTDEKLFF.

The chain combines TRBV29-1 with TRBJ2-5; 7 bases line up with TRBD1. This CDR3 has 12 amino acids. The V and J ends lost 7 bases and 1 base, in that order; junction bases with no gene match: 3. Per the germline V gene, CDR1 is SQVTM and CDR2 is ANQGSEA. The DNA of the CDR3 is TGCAGCGGACGACAGGGCCAAGAGACCCAGTACTTC. Amino acid sequence: CSGRQGQETQYF.

The rearrangement uses TRBV10-3 and TRBJ1-1; no firm D call. Looked up from germline, CDR1 is ENHRY and CDR2 is SYGVKD. Trimming pared 3 bases from V and 4 bases from J, leaving 15 bases between. The CDR3 contains 15 residues. The chain's CDR3 is CAISDLVGGGTEAFF. The CDR3 DNA follows: TGTGCCATCAGTGACCTCGTTGGTGGCGGCACTGAAGCTTTCTTT.

The chain couples TRBV5-1 to TRBJ2-3; D might be TRBD1 (5 bases). With 0 bases removed from V and 0 bases from J, the gap between germline ends came to 11 bases. CDR3 length: 16 residues. Germline lookup yields CDR1 SGHRS and CDR2 YFSETQ. The CDR3 protein is CASSLGGRASTDTQYF. For the CDR3, the DNA is TGCGCCAGCAGCTTGGGGGGCAGAGCTAGCACAGATACGCAGTATTTT.

The CDR3: CASSQVGEGREKLFF. CDR3 nucleotides: TGTGCCAGCAGCCAAGTGGGTGAGGGAAGGGAAAAACTGTTTTTT. The V call is TRBV3-1 (or the pseudogene TRBV3-2), the J call TRBJ1-4, with D unclear. With 1 base removed from V and 8 bases from J, the gap between germline ends came to 14 bases. CDR3 length: 15 residues. Germline V CDR1 and CDR2: LGHDT, YNNKEL (reference sequence).

The chain links TRBV10-1 to TRBJ2-6; 9 bases map to TRBD1. Germline CDR1 is WNHNN and CDR2 is SYGVQD (reference sequence). CDR3 length equals 18 residues. V shed 0 bases and J 4 bases; nucleotides not matched to a gene: 7. CDR3 region: CASSESGQGGSGANVLTF. The CDR3 DNA reads as TGCGCCAGCAGTGAGTCGGGACAGGGAGGATCAGGGGCCAACGTCCTGACTTTC.

The genes are TRBV12-5 and TRBJ2-5; tentative D call: TRBD2 (7 bases). The ends were cut back, 5 bases at V and 3 bases at J, with 16 bases in the middle. The germline gives CDR1 LGHNT, CDR2 FRNRAP. This CDR3 comprises 15 residues. CDR3 region: CASGERGGPEETQYF. In DNA form, the CDR3 reads TGTGCTAGTGGTGAAAGGGGGGGGCCGGAAGAGACCCAGTACTTC.